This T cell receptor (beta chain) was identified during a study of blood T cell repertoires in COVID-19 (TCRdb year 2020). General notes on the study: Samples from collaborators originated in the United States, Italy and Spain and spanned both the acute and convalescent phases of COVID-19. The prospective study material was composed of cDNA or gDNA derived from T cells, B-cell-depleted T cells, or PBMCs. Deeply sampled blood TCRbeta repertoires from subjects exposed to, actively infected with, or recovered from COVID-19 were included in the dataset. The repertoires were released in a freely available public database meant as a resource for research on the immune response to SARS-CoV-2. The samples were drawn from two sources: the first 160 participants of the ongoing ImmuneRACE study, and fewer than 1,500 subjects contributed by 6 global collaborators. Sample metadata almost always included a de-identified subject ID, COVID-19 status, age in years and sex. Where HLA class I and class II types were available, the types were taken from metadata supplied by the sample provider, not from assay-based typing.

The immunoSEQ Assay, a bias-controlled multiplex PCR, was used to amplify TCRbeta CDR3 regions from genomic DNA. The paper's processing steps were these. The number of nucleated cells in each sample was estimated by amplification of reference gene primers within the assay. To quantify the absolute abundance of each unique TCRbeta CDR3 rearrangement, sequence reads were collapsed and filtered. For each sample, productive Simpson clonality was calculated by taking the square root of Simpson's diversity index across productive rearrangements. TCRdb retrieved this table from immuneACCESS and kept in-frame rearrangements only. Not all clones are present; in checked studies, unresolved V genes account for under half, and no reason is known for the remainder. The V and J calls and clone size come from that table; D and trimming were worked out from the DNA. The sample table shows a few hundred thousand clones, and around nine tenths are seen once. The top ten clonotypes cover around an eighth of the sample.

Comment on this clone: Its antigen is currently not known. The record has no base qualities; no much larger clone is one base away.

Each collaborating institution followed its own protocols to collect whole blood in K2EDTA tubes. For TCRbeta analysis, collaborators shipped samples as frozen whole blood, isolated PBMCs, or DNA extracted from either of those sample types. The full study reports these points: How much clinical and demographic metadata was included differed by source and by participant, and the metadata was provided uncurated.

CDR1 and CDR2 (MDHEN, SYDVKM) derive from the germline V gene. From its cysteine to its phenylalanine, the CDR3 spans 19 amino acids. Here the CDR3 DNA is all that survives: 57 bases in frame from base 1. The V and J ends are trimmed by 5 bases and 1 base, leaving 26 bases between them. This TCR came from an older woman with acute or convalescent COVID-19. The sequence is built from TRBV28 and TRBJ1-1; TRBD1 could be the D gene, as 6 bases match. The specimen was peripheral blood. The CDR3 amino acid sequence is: CASSGGRRQVGVQNTEAFF. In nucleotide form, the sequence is TGTGCCAGCAGTGGGGGCAGGCGGCAAGTTGGTGTCCAGAACACTGAAGCTTTCTTT.